This entry is about one TCR beta chain. Its cognate antigen is unknown. These data come from a study of cytomegalovirus exposure and HLA in healthy donors. Study findings and constraints: Later on, a genetic analysis was performed. It linked a missense variant in DCLRE1C with V- and J-gene trimming of TCR beta.

PCR was performed using 60 Vbeta and 13 Jbeta primers. Using immunoSEQ multiplex PCR, the repertoire was profiled, and TCRdb retains in-frame clones only, with some absent. In the table there are about 140,000 clones, around four fifths of which are singletons. The CDR3 runs 13 residues. Germline values: CDR1 ENHRY, CDR2 SYGVKD. V lost 7 bases, J lost 5 bases, and 5 bases stayed unmatched. This chain links TRBV10-3 with TRBJ2-7, with TRBD1 identical over 10 bases. The sequencing input was PBMCs. This TCR was sampled from a woman in her 40s in good health and CMV-seronegative. The CDR3 reads CAIKGQGIHEQYF. CDR3 coding DNA: TGTGCCATCAAGGGACAGGGGATCCACGAGCAGTACTTC.